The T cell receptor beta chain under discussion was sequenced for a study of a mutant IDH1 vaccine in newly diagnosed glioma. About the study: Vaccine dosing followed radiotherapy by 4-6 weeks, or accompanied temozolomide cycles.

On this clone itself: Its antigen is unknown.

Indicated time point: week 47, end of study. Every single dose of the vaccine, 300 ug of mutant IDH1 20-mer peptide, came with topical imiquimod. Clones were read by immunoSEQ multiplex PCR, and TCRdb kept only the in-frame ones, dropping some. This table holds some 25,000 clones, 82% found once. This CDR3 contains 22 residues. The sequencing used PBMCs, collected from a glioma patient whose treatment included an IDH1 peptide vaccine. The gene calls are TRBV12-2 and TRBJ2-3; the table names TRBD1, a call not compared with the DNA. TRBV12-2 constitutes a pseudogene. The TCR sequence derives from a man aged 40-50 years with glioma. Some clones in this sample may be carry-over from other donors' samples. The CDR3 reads CASRLGGPSSEKSQLSTDTQYF. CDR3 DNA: TGTGCAAGTCGCTTAGGGGGGCCGTCTAGTGAAAAATCTCAGTTGAGCACAGATACGCAGTATTTT.